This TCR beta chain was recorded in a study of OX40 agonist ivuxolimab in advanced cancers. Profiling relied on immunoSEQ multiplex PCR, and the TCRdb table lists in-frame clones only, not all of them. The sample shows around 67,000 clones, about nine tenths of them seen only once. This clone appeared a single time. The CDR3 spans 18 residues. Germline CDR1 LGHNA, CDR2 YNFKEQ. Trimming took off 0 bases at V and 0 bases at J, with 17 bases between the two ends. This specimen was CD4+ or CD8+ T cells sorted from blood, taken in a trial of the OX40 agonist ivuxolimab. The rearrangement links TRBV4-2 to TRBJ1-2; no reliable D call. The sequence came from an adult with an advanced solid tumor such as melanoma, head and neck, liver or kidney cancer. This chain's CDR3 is CASSQDSTANQANYGYTF. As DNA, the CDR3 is TGTGCCAGCAGCCAAGACTCTACGGCGAATCAAGCTAACTATGGCTACACCTTC.